This is a list of T cell receptor beta chains from one sample in a study of blood T cell repertoires in COVID-19. Sequencing was performed with immunoSEQ multiplex PCR; in TCRdb, only in-frame clones are kept and a portion is missing. Of about 90,000 clones listed, 91% were seen once; the top ten hold about 1.8%. Sequences were obtained from peripheral blood. The receptors were sampled from a human donor with active COVID-19. The donor label of this sample is uncertain. Each CDR3 is given with its conserved first and last residue. The order of the fields is CDR3 length, J gene, V gene, clone size, D gene, CDR3 protein, CDR3 DNA. D genes are given only for firm matches. Size is omitted from some rows. Given values are once, few, many or a class for expanded clones.

14,TRBJ1-1,TRBV18,NA,NA,CASSPLAANTEAFF,TGTGCCAGCTCACCTCTAGCGGCGAACACTGAAGCTTTCTTT
15,TRBJ2-5,TRBV4-2,NA,NA,CASSSRPIPPETQYF,TGTGCCAGCAGTTCGCGGCCGATTCCCCCAGAGACCCAGTACTTC
13,TRBJ1-2,TRBV7-9,NA,NA,CASFSGMAYGYTF,TGTGCCAGCTTCAGCGGGATGGCCTATGGCTACACCTTC
17,TRBJ1-1,TRBV5-1,NA,NA,CASSLDTPLVMNTEAFF,TGCGCCAGCAGCTTGGACACGCCCCTCGTGATGAACACTGAAGCTTTCTTT
16,TRBJ1-3,TRBV15,NA,NA,CATSRDREASGNTIYF,TGTGCCACCAGCAGAGATCGGGAAGCCTCTGGAAACACCATATATTTT
14,TRBJ1-2,TRBV19,NA,NA,CASSMPGGRYGYTF,TGTGCCAGTAGTATGCCGGGGGGGAGGTATGGCTACACCTTC
19,TRBJ2-6,TRBV19,NA,NA,CASSMSVAPRVSGANVLTF,TGTGCCAGTAGTATGTCTGTGGCCCCGAGGGTATCTGGGGCCAACGTCCTGACTTTC
15,TRBJ2-7,TRBV4-3,NA,NA,CASSPGRMNSYEQYF,TGCGCCAGCAGCCCGGGGAGGATGAACTCCTACGAGCAGTACTTC
14,TRBJ1-2,TRBV3-1/TRBV3-2,once,TRBD1,CASSQVDRDHGYTF,TGTGCCAGCAGCCAAGTGGACAGGGACCATGGCTACACCTTC
14,TRBJ1-2,TRBV9,NA,NA,CASSVAGAAYGYTF,TGTGCCAGCAGCGTAGCTGGGGCAGCATATGGCTACACCTTC
14,TRBJ2-7,TRBV3-1/TRBV3-2,once,NA,CASSQVGASYEQYF,TGTGCCAGCAGCCAAGTTGGGGCCAGCTACGAGCAGTACTTC
15,TRBJ1-2,TRBV19,NA,NA,CASSINKRTGYGYTF,TGTGCCAGTAGCATAAACAAAAGAACAGGTTATGGCTACACCTTC
13,TRBJ1-4,TRBV7-9,NA,NA,CASSLFSSEKLFF,TGTGCCAGCAGCTTATTTAGTTCTGAAAAACTGTTTTTT
17,TRBJ2-7,TRBV7-9,NA,TRBD2,CASSLGNGGGVRYEQYF,TGTGCCAGCAGCTTAGGAAACGGGGGAGGGGTCCGCTACGAGCAGTACTTC
16,TRBJ2-3,TRBV3-1/TRBV3-2,NA,TRBD2,CASSPGSGASTDTQYF,TGTGCCAGCAGCCCAGGGAGCGGGGCTAGCACAGATACGCAGTATTTT
14,TRBJ1-4,TRBV5-1,NA,NA,CASSLAQGNEKLFF,TGCGCCAGCAGCTTGGCGCAGGGGAATGAAAAACTGTTTTTT
14,TRBJ2-2,TRBV4-3,NA,TRBD2,CASSQLNTGGGLFF,TGCGCCAGCAGCCAGCTCAACACCGGCGGGGGGCTGTTTTTT
17,TRBJ2-5,TRBV19,NA,TRBD2,CASRPSGGPSQGETQYF,TGTGCCAGTAGACCAAGCGGGGGGCCATCGCAAGGCGAGACCCAGTACTTC
16,TRBJ1-5,TRBV6-5,NA,TRBD1,CASSSPRTGGNQPQHF,TGTGCCAGCAGTTCTCCGAGGACAGGGGGCAATCAGCCCCAGCATTTT
17,TRBJ1-4,TRBV2,NA,TRBD1,CASRPGQGPLTNEKLFF,TGTGCCAGCAGACCAGGACAGGGACCTCTAACTAATGAAAAACTGTTTTTT
15,TRBJ1-1,TRBV29-1,few,NA,CSVELPFARDTEAFF,TGCAGCGTTGAATTACCGTTCGCCAGGGATACTGAAGCTTTCTTT
14,TRBJ2-3,TRBV11-2,few,TRBD2,CASSPGLATDTQYF,TGTGCCAGCAGCCCCGGACTAGCAACAGATACGCAGTATTTT
14,TRBJ1-2,TRBV5-1,NA,NA,CASTPGGQVYGYTF,TGCGCCAGCACCCCGGGGGGCCAAGTCTATGGCTACACCTTC
13,TRBJ2-1,TRBV6-2/TRBV6-3,NA,NA,CASSYRGNNEQFF,TGTGCCAGCAGTTACCGTGGCAACAATGAGCAGTTCTTC
15,TRBJ1-3,TRBV7-3,NA,NA,CASSPSRGAGNTIYF,TGTGCCAGCAGCCCCTCGCGGGGGGCTGGAAACACCATATATTTT
13,TRBJ2-7,TRBV28,NA,TRBD2,CASRTSPPYEQYF,TGTGCCTCCCGGACTAGTCCTCCCTACGAGCAGTACTTC
15,TRBJ2-7,TRBV4-3,NA,TRBD1,CASSQDWGTDYEQYF,TGCGCCAGCAGCCAAGATTGGGGGACAGACTACGAGCAGTACTTC
15,TRBJ2-3,TRBV5-1,NA,NA,CASSLGDSSTDTQYF,TGCGCCAGCAGCTTGGGGGACTCTTCCACAGATACGCAGTATTTT
15,TRBJ2-1,TRBV15,NA,TRBD2,CATSRDRGGYNEQFF,TGTGCCACCAGCAGAGATCGGGGGGGATACAATGAGCAGTTCTTC
14,TRBJ2-5,TRBV28,NA,NA,CASSFSVNQETQYF,TGTGCCAGCAGTTTCTCGGTGAACCAAGAGACCCAGTACTTC
16,TRBJ2-7,TRBV6-2/TRBV6-3,NA,NA,CASSYSRGGEFYEQYF,TGTGCCAGCAGTTACTCCCGGGGCGGGGAATTCTACGAGCAGTACTTC
19,TRBJ2-1,TRBV18,NA,TRBD1,CASSPGQGNPGWTYNEQFF,TGTGCCAGCTCACCAGGACAGGGTAACCCTGGGTGGACCTACAATGAGCAGTTCTTC
12,TRBJ2-3,TRBV7-3,NA,TRBD1,CASSEGTVPQYF,TGTGCCAGCAGCGAAGGGACAGTGCCGCAGTATTTT
15,TRBJ1-5,TRBV6-5,NA,TRBD1,CASSSRDRESQPQHF,TGTGCCAGCAGCTCCCGGGACAGGGAGAGTCAGCCCCAGCATTTT
18,TRBJ2-4,TRBV4-1,few,TRBD1,CASSPLTTGPIAKNIQYF,TGCGCCAGCAGCCCCTTAACGACAGGGCCAATAGCCAAAAACATTCAGTACTTC
16,TRBJ1-6,TRBV28,NA,TRBD1,CASRRTGTGYGSPLHF,TGTGCCAGCAGGAGAACCGGGACAGGTTATGGTTCACCCCTCCACTTT
16,TRBJ2-2,TRBV10-3,NA,TRBD1,CAISDPGQDVTGELFF,TGTGCCATCAGTGACCCGGGACAGGACGTCACCGGGGAGCTGTTTTTT
13,TRBJ2-5,TRBV19,NA,TRBD2,CASSRTSGPPEYF,TGTGCCAGTAGTAGAACTAGCGGGCCCCCTGAATACTTC
13,TRBJ1-2,TRBV6-5,NA,NA,CASSLIAQGGYTF,TGTGCCAGCAGTTTGATAGCTCAGGGGGGCTACACCTTC
16,TRBJ1-6,TRBV6-1,NA,NA,CASSEDGWIKSSPLHF,TGTGCCAGCAGTGAAGACGGGTGGATAAAGTCATCACCCCTCCACTTT
15,TRBJ1-1,TRBV7-2,NA,NA,CASSLGQLIHSEAFF,TGTGCCAGCAGCTTAGGACAGTTGATCCACTCTGAAGCTTTCTTT
13,TRBJ1-6,TRBV6-5,NA,NA,CASIGGANSPLHF,TGTGCCAGCATAGGTGGGGCTAATTCACCCCTCCACTTT
16,TRBJ1-5,TRBV6-2/TRBV6-3,NA,TRBD1,CASSPRTGISNQPQHF,TGTGCCAGCAGTCCCAGGACAGGGATTAGCAATCAGCCCCAGCATTTT
17,TRBJ1-2,TRBV5-1,NA,TRBD1,CASSLSPGTGEGYGYTF,TGCGCCAGCAGCTTAAGCCCCGGGACAGGGGAAGGCTATGGCTACACCTTC
18,TRBJ2-1,TRBV4-3,NA,TRBD2,CASSQELLAGGPRNEQFF,TGCGCCAGCAGCCAAGAATTGCTAGCGGGGGGGCCCCGCAATGAGCAGTTCTTC